The 20 T cell receptor beta chains listed next were all sequenced from one sample in a study of blood T cell repertoires in COVID-19. Sequencing was performed with immunoSEQ multiplex PCR; in TCRdb, only in-frame clones are kept and a portion is missing. The sample consists of roughly 100,000 clones, 70% to 90% of them appearing once. Sequencing was carried out using peripheral blood. Receptors originate from a human donor in a cohort sampled during active COVID-19.

The V and J genes are TRBV3-1 (or the pseudogene TRBV3-2) and TRBJ1-3, with 9 bases matching TRBD1. The CDR3 is 15 residues long. The trim removed 4 bases at V and 2 bases at J, leaving 3 bases unmatched. CDR1 and CDR2 from the germline V gene are LGHDT and YNNKEL (reference sequence). The CDR3 loop reads CASSPRDRAGNTIYF. The CDR3 DNA follows: TGTGCCAGCAGCCCCCGGGACAGGGCTGGAAACACCATATATTTT.

J is TRBJ1-2 and V is TRBV19, with D maybe TRBD1 (6 bases). The CDR3 has 15 residues. V was pared by 4 bases and J by 7 bases, with 19 bases between. Germline-derived CDR1 and CDR2 are LNHDA and SQIVND (reference sequence). The CDR3 DNA sequence: TGTGCCAGTAGTACAGGACAGTTAAAAAGTGGTGGCTACACCTTC. It codes for CASSTGQLKSGGYTF.

V and J are TRBV15 and TRBJ2-7; TRBD1 is a possible D gene (6 bases). This CDR3 spans 18 amino acids. The germline V gene has CDR1 LNHNV and CDR2 YYDKDF (reference sequence). V was pared by 4 bases and J by 4 bases, with 26 bases between. The CDR3 nucleotides read TGTGCCACCAGCACCCGAGAATACAGGGTACGGGTACCTTACGAGCAGTACTTC. It yields the protein CATSTREYRVRVPYEQYF.

This chain links TRBV5-1 with TRBJ1-5, with a weak D call TRBD1 (5 bases). The germline V gene encodes CDR1 SGHRS and CDR2 YFSETQ. Trimming cost V 0 bases and J 2 bases, with 12 bases left between them. The CDR3 is 16 amino acids. CDR3 amino acids: CASSLEGVGGNQPQHF. The CDR3 region has the DNA TGCGCCAGCAGCTTGGAAGGGGTTGGGGGCAATCAGCCCCAGCATTTT.

The chain uses TRBV2 and TRBJ2-3; 7 nucleotides match TRBD1. Germline V gene lookup returns CDR1 SNHLY and CDR2 FYNNEI. The CDR3 sequence is 15 residues long. Unmatched junction bases numbered 8, after V lost 5 bases and J lost 3 bases. CDR3 loop: CASSPQGIETDTQYF. CDR3 bases: TGTGCCAGCAGTCCACAGGGGATAGAGACAGATACGCAGTATTTT.

The rearrangement joins TRBV6-5 to TRBJ2-2; 10 bases are shared with TRBD1. V was clipped by 6 bases and J by 6 bases; unmatched bases: 7. The germline V gene encodes CDR1 MNHEY and CDR2 SVGAGI. CDR3 length equals 15 residues. The chain's CDR3 is CASSLGQGPAGELFF. DNA of the CDR3: TGTGCCAGCAGCCTGGGACAGGGGCCCGCCGGGGAGCTGTTTTTT.

V and J are TRBV28 and TRBJ1-2; D might be TRBD1 (6 bases). The ends were cut back, 0 bases at V and 1 base at J, with 12 bases in the middle. The CDR3 has 16 residues. Germline CDR1 is MDHEN and CDR2 is SYDVKM. In DNA, the CDR3 is TGTGCCAGCAGTTTATGGTGGGACACCATTAACTATGGCTACACCTTC. Its protein product is CASSLWWDTINYGYTF.

The chain employs TRBV12-3 or TRBV12-4 and TRBJ1-1, with 12 bases aligning to TRBD1. The CDR3 is 12 residues long. Trimming took 5 bases from V and 14 from J; bases not matched to a gene: 6. CDR3 protein: CASSPGTGGRFF. CDR3 sequence (DNA): TGTGCCAGCAGTCCCGGGACAGGGGGCCGGTTCTTT.

CDR3 loop: CASNRGQGAKSTDTQYF. For the CDR3, the DNA is TGTGCCAGCAACCGAGGACAGGGGGCGAAAAGCACAGATACGCAGTATTTT. The rearrangement joins TRBV2 to TRBJ2-3; 11 bases match TRBD1. The CDR3 runs 17 residues. With 7 bases clipped from V and 0 bases from J, the junction kept 9 bases outside the gene matches. The V gene's germline CDR1 is SNHLY and CDR2 FYNNEI. The whole variable domain, remainder taken from reference TRBV2 and TRBJ2-3, is EPEVTQTPSHQVTQMGQEVILRCVPISNHLYFYWYRQILGQKVEFLVSFYNNEISEKSEIFDDQFSVERPDGSNFTLKIRSTKLEDSAMYFCASNRGQGAKSTDTQYFGPGTRLTVL.

V usage is TRBV12-5 and J usage is TRBJ2-7; TRBD2 matches 11 bases. There are 17 residues in the CDR3. V lost 5 bases to trimming and J lost 3 bases; unmatched junction nucleotides: 12. Germline V CDR1 and CDR2: LGHNT, FRNRAP. The CDR3 DNA reads as TGTGCTAGTGGTCTCGGGACTAGCGGAGTCCTTGTCTACGAGCAGTACTTC. This translates into CASGLGTSGVLVYEQYF.

The chain links TRBV27 to TRBJ2-1; no clear D gene. Germline CDR1 reads MNHEY; CDR2 reads SMNVEV (reference sequence). The CDR3 is 11 residues long. V was pared by 3 bases and J by 8 bases, with 5 bases between. The CDR3 reads CASSFGYEQFF. The CDR3 DNA reads TGTGCCAGCAGTTTTGGCTATGAGCAGTTCTTC.

The chain couples TRBV11-2 to TRBJ1-1, with 9 bases identical to TRBD1. The V gene end was trimmed by 4 bases and the J gene end by 4 bases; junction bases not matched to a gene: 10. This CDR3 spans 16 amino acids. Germline V gives CDR1 SGHAT, CDR2 FQNNGV. The CDR3 loop is CASSSRTGGIGTEAFF. DNA of the CDR3: TGTGCCAGCAGCTCCCGAACAGGGGGCATTGGCACTGAAGCTTTCTTT.

The chain links TRBV5-4 to TRBJ1-1, with a tentative D call TRBD1 (5 bases). There are 13 residues in the CDR3. V was trimmed by 2 bases and J by 6 bases, leaving 11 bases between them. Germline loops: CDR1 SGHNT, CDR2 YYREEE (reference sequence). This CDR3 is CASSFGGRPEAFF. The CDR3 region has the DNA TGTGCCAGCAGCTTCGGGGGACGCCCTGAAGCTTTCTTT.

This clone was seen a single time. The genes are TRBV5-5 and TRBJ2-7; 8 bases align to TRBD1. The CDR3 is 15 amino acids. Germline-derived CDR1 and CDR2 are SGHKS and YYEKEE (reference sequence). Trimming removed 4 bases from V and 3 bases from J; junction bases left unmatched: 9. The CDR3 DNA is TGTGCCAGCAGCAAAGGACAGGGACAGGACTACGAGCAGTACTTC. This sequence encodes CASSKGQGQDYEQYF.

V usage is TRBV6-2 or TRBV6-3 and J usage is TRBJ1-1; D is perhaps TRBD1 (5 bases). This CDR3 region has 13 residues. V shed 4 bases and J shed 7 bases, with 13 bases lying between them. Germline V gene data show CDR1 as MNHEY and CDR2 as SVGEGT. In DNA, the CDR3 is TGTGCCAGCAGTTGGCGGGGGTCAAATGAAGCTTTCTTT. The encoded protein is CASSWRGSNEAFF.

The V and J genes are TRBV6-5 and TRBJ1-4; perhaps TRBD1 as D (5 bases). CDR3 length: 14 amino acids. Trimming removed 6 bases at V and 8 bases at J, with 16 bases between. CDR1 and CDR2 from the germline V gene are MNHEY and SVGAGI. This CDR3 reads CASSRGGEREKLFF. Here the CDR3 DNA reads TGTGCCAGCAGCCGGGGAGGGGAACGGGAAAAACTGTTTTTT.

The table lists this clone with a count of one. This chain links TRBV3-1 (or the pseudogene TRBV3-2) with TRBJ2-7, with 10 bases aligning to TRBD2. The CDR3 runs 15 residues. Germline loops: CDR1 LGHDT, CDR2 YNNKEL (reference sequence). V lost 1 base to trimming and J lost 9 bases; unmatched junction nucleotides: 9. The chain's CDR3 is CASSQGTGLAFWQYF. The CDR3 nucleotides are TGTGCCAGCAGCCAAGGTACGGGACTAGCGTTTTGGCAGTACTTC.

This sequence joins TRBV12-3 or TRBV12-4 and TRBJ2-7; 9 nucleotides align to TRBD1. This CDR3 has 13 amino acids. J gave up 3 bases and V 5 bases, and 2 bases lay outside the gene matches. Here the CDR3 reads CASSPGQGYEQYF. The CDR3 DNA reads as TGTGCCAGCAGTCCGGGACAGGGCTACGAGCAGTACTTC.

The genes are TRBV10-3 and TRBJ1-1; D gene ambiguous. The CDR3 totals 14 residues. Germline CDR1 reads ENHRY; CDR2 reads SYGVKD. V was pared by 3 bases and J by 5 bases, with 13 bases between. CDR3 amino acids: CAISERVEGTEAFF. In DNA, the CDR3 is TGTGCCATCAGTGAAAGGGTCGAGGGAACTGAAGCTTTCTTT.

The V gene is TRBV28, the J gene TRBJ2-7; 8 positions match TRBD2. The CDR3 contains 15 residues. The V gene's germline CDR1 is MDHEN and CDR2 SYDVKM. V lost 4 bases and J lost 6; bases outside the gene matches: 11. The CDR3: CASSYFSSGSGEQYF. The DNA for the CDR3 is TGTGCCAGCAGTTACTTTAGCAGCGGGAGTGGCGAGCAGTACTTC.